These T cell receptor beta chains were read from a single sample in a study of metastatic and nonmetastatic thyroid tumors. TCRdb re-clonotyped the PCR reads via MiXCR. The table records 85,000 to 95,000 clones, approximately 15% of them present only once. Sequencing was done on a sample of blood. The receptors stem from a female donor with papillary thyroid cancer or a benign thyroid nodule (not recorded which). Some clones in this sample may be carry-over from other donors' samples. Both conserved end residues are part of each CDR3. D genes are given only for firm matches. The size entry is marked missing in some rows and otherwise reads once, few, many or a size class.

abundance: many
j_gene: TRBJ2-5
v_gene: TRBV11-2
len: 15
d_gene: .
CDR3nt: TGTGCCAGCAGCGCTGAGGGGACACTCCTACAGACCCAGTACTTC
CDR3aa: CASSAEGTLLQTQYF

abundance: many
j_gene: TRBJ1-1
v_gene: TRBV10-3
len: 13
d_gene: .
CDR3nt: TGTGCCATCAGTGAAGGTTGGGGGACTAAAGCTTTCTTT
CDR3aa: CAISEGWGTKAFF

abundance: many
j_gene: TRBJ2-7
v_gene: TRBV19
len: 14
d_gene: .
CDR3nt: TGTGCCAGTAGTATGGCGGACGGAACCTACGAGCAGTACTTC
CDR3aa: CASSMADGTYEQYF

abundance: many
j_gene: TRBJ1-1
v_gene: TRBV28
len: 13
d_gene: .
CDR3nt: TGTGCCAGCAGCTCTCCAGGGGTGGCTGAAGCTTTCTTT
CDR3aa: CASSSPGVAEAFF

abundance: many
j_gene: TRBJ2-7
v_gene: TRBV6-8
len: 11
d_gene: .
CDR3nt: TGTGCCAGCAGTTATCCCTGCGAGCAGTACTTC
CDR3aa: CASSYPCEQYF

abundance: .
j_gene: TRBJ1-1
v_gene: TRBV12-3/TRBV12-4
len: 16
d_gene: .
CDR3nt: TGTGCCAGCAGTTTCGGCGTAGTGGGGGGGCAGCGAGAAGCTTTCTTT
CDR3aa: CASSFGVVGGQREAFF

abundance: many
j_gene: TRBJ2-5
v_gene: TRBV4-2
len: 15
d_gene: TRBD2
CDR3nt: TGTGCCAGCAGCCAAACGGGGGGGGCGTACGAGACCCAGTACTTC
CDR3aa: CASSQTGGAYETQYF

abundance: .
j_gene: TRBJ1-2
v_gene: TRBV20-1
len: 16
d_gene: .
CDR3nt: TGCAGTGCTAGCCCCCTCTGGCACAGGGTCGACTATGGCTACACCTTC
CDR3aa: CSASPLWHRVDYGYTF

abundance: many
j_gene: TRBJ2-5
v_gene: TRBV7-2
len: 13
d_gene: .
CDR3nt: TGTGCCAGCAGCTTAGGACGCCAAGAGACCCAGTACTTC
CDR3aa: CASSLGRQETQYF

abundance: many
j_gene: TRBJ2-4
v_gene: TRBV6-5
len: 17
d_gene: .
CDR3nt: TGTGCCAGCAGTTACTCGGGGGGGCGCGGGACCAAAAACATTCAGTACTTC
CDR3aa: CASSYSGGRGTKNIQYF

abundance: many
j_gene: TRBJ2-3
v_gene: TRBV18
len: 16
d_gene: TRBD2
CDR3nt: TGTGCCAGCTCACCTGTAGCGGGGGGACACACAGATACGCAGTATTTT
CDR3aa: CASSPVAGGHTDTQYF

abundance: many
j_gene: TRBJ1-5
v_gene: TRBV6-1
len: 14
d_gene: .
CDR3nt: TGTGCCAGCAGTTCCCCGGGGGCCAATCAGCCCCAGCATTTT
CDR3aa: CASSSPGANQPQHF

abundance: many
j_gene: TRBJ1-1
v_gene: TRBV12-3/TRBV12-4
len: 14
d_gene: TRBD1
CDR3nt: TGTGCCAGCAAAGACGACAGGGGGAACACTGAAGCTTTCTTT
CDR3aa: CASKDDRGNTEAFF

abundance: few
j_gene: TRBJ1-5
v_gene: TRBV20-1
len: 13
d_gene: TRBD1
CDR3nt: TGCAGTGCTGTACAGGGGAGCAATCAGCCCCAGCATTTT
CDR3aa: CSAVQGSNQPQHF

abundance: many
j_gene: TRBJ2-1
v_gene: TRBV29-1
len: 15
d_gene: TRBD1
CDR3nt: TGCAGCGTTGAGGTGGGACAGGTTATTAACAATGAGCAGTTCTTC
CDR3aa: CSVEVGQVINNEQFF

abundance: many
j_gene: TRBJ2-2
v_gene: TRBV28
len: 15
d_gene: .
CDR3nt: TGTGCCAGCAGTTTACGGTCGTACGTAACCGGGGAGCTGTTTTTT
CDR3aa: CASSLRSYVTGELFF

abundance: few
j_gene: TRBJ1-6
v_gene: TRBV11-1
len: 16
d_gene: .
CDR3nt: TGTGCCAGCAGCTTAAAGGGGGATTCCTATAATTCACCCCTCCGCTTT
CDR3aa: CASSLKGDSYNSPLRF

abundance: many
j_gene: TRBJ2-3
v_gene: TRBV11-1
len: 15
d_gene: .
CDR3nt: TGTGCCAGCAGCCCCATAAGGGGTAGCACAGATACGCAGTATTTT
CDR3aa: CASSPIRGSTDTQYF

abundance: many
j_gene: TRBJ2-5
v_gene: TRBV28
len: 11
d_gene: .
CDR3nt: TGTGGCTGGGGGAAACAAGAGACCCAGTACTTC
CDR3aa: CGWGKQETQYF

abundance: .
j_gene: TRBJ2-4
v_gene: TRBV6-2/TRBV6-3
len: 15
d_gene: .
CDR3nt: TGTGCCAGCAGTTATGGGGGATGTGGCAAAAACATTCAGTACTTC
CDR3aa: CASSYGGCGKNIQYF

abundance: many
j_gene: TRBJ1-5
v_gene: TRBV19
len: 14
d_gene: .
CDR3nt: TGTGCCAGTAGTATGTCGGCAGGGAATCAGCCCCAGCATTTT
CDR3aa: CASSMSAGNQPQHF

abundance: .
j_gene: TRBJ2-6
v_gene: TRBV3-1
len: 15
d_gene: TRBD1
CDR3nt: TGTGCCAGCAGACAAGCACAGGGGGGGGCCAACGTCCTGACTTTC
CDR3aa: CASRQAQGGANVLTF

abundance: many
j_gene: TRBJ1-5
v_gene: TRBV12-3/TRBV12-4
len: 13
d_gene: .
CDR3nt: TGTGCCAGCAGCCGGACCAGGTACCAGCCCCAGCATTTT
CDR3aa: CASSRTRYQPQHF

abundance: many
j_gene: TRBJ2-7
v_gene: TRBV11-2
len: 15
d_gene: TRBD1
CDR3nt: TGTGCCAGCAGCTTGAGAGGGGGCTTCGTCTACGAGCAGTACTTC
CDR3aa: CASSLRGGFVYEQYF

abundance: .
j_gene: TRBJ2-1
v_gene: TRBV10-3
len: 16
d_gene: .
CDR3nt: TGTGCCATCAGTGCCGTCGACACACGCCAGGGAGATGAGCAGTTCTTC
CDR3aa: CAISAVDTRQGDEQFF

abundance: .
j_gene: TRBJ2-3
v_gene: TRBV20-1
len: 15
d_gene: TRBD1
CDR3nt: TGCAGTGCCCCACACGGGACAGGGGGGAAAGATACTCAGTATTTT
CDR3aa: CSAPHGTGGKDTQYF

abundance: many
j_gene: TRBJ1-1
v_gene: TRBV2
len: 14
d_gene: .
CDR3nt: TGTGCCAGCAGTGAAGGGGGCGGGAACACTGAAGCTTTCTTT
CDR3aa: CASSEGGGNTEAFF

abundance: many
j_gene: TRBJ1-4
v_gene: TRBV20-1
len: 12
d_gene: TRBD1
CDR3nt: TGCAGTGCGGGGACAGGGCAAGAAAAACTGTTTTTT
CDR3aa: CSAGTGQEKLFF

abundance: many
j_gene: TRBJ2-5
v_gene: TRBV28
len: 17
d_gene: TRBD1
CDR3nt: TGTGCCAGCAGTCCCCGGGACAGGGAACCCCATGTGGAGACCCAGTACTTC
CDR3aa: CASSPRDREPHVETQYF

abundance: many
j_gene: TRBJ1-3
v_gene: TRBV28
len: 12
d_gene: .
CDR3nt: TGTGCCAGCAAGGATCCTGGAAACACCATATATTTT
CDR3aa: CASKDPGNTIYF

abundance: .
j_gene: TRBJ2-3
v_gene: TRBV13
len: 17
d_gene: .
CDR3nt: TGTGCCAGCAGCCCCATCGGGGTTTTCGGGAGCACAGATACGCAGTATTTT
CDR3aa: CASSPIGVFGSTDTQYF

abundance: .
j_gene: TRBJ2-6
v_gene: TRBV28
len: 16
d_gene: TRBD2
CDR3nt: TGTGCCAGCAGTTCGGCGGGGGTTGGTGGCGCCAACGTCCTGACTTTC
CDR3aa: CASSSAGVGGANVLTF

abundance: many
j_gene: TRBJ1-3
v_gene: TRBV7-7
len: 15
d_gene: .
CDR3nt: TGTGCTAGCAGCTTAGAGGCCCGCTCTGGAAACACCATATATTTT
CDR3aa: CASSLEARSGNTIYF

abundance: .
j_gene: TRBJ2-5
v_gene: TRBV5-4
len: 13
d_gene: .
CDR3nt: TGTGCCAGCAGCCCCGGACTATCGGCGACCCAGTACTTC
CDR3aa: CASSPGLSATQYF

abundance: many
j_gene: TRBJ2-7
v_gene: TRBV6-1
len: 13
d_gene: .
CDR3nt: TGTGCCAGCGGAAGGGAGGAGGCCAACGAGCAGTACTTC
CDR3aa: CASGREEANEQYF

abundance: .
j_gene: TRBJ2-3
v_gene: TRBV6-4
len: 13
d_gene: .
CDR3nt: TGTGCCAGCAGCGCTGGGGGCAATCAGCCCCAGTATTTT
CDR3aa: CASSAGGNQPQYF

abundance: many
j_gene: TRBJ2-3
v_gene: TRBV27
len: 14
d_gene: .
CDR3nt: TGTGCCAGCAGTTTGGATCTCGGAGACTATACGCAGTATTTT
CDR3aa: CASSLDLGDYTQYF

abundance: many
j_gene: TRBJ1-2
v_gene: TRBV30
len: 14
d_gene: .
CDR3nt: TGTGCCTGGAGTGTTGGGGGGCAGAACTATGGCTACACCTTC
CDR3aa: CAWSVGGQNYGYTF

abundance: many
j_gene: TRBJ2-1
v_gene: TRBV11-1
len: 14
d_gene: TRBD2
CDR3nt: TGTGCCAGCAGTCTGACTAGCCAGAACAATGAGCAGTTCTTC
CDR3aa: CASSLTSQNNEQFF

abundance: many
j_gene: TRBJ1-1
v_gene: TRBV2
len: 15
d_gene: .
CDR3nt: TGTGCCAGCAGTGGCCCGGGGGAGACGAACACTGAAGCTTTCTTT
CDR3aa: CASSGPGETNTEAFF

abundance: many
j_gene: TRBJ2-7
v_gene: TRBV5-4
len: 14
d_gene: .
CDR3nt: TGTGCCAGCAGCCGCCTAGGTCTTACCTACGAGCAGTACTTC
CDR3aa: CASSRLGLTYEQYF

abundance: many
j_gene: TRBJ2-3
v_gene: TRBV7-3
len: 16
d_gene: .
CDR3nt: TGTGCCAGCAGCCTGACGACAGGACCTAGCACAGATACGCAGTATTTT
CDR3aa: CASSLTTGPSTDTQYF

abundance: many
j_gene: TRBJ1-6
v_gene: TRBV3-1
len: 13
d_gene: .
CDR3nt: TGTGCCAGCAGCCAATCCGGAGGATCACCCCTCCACTTT
CDR3aa: CASSQSGGSPLHF

abundance: many
j_gene: TRBJ2-5
v_gene: TRBV5-1
len: 13
d_gene: .
CDR3nt: TGCGCCAGCAGCGGAAGGGCGAAAGAGACCCAGTACTTC
CDR3aa: CASSGRAKETQYF

abundance: few
j_gene: TRBJ1-1
v_gene: TRBV7-9
len: 15
d_gene: .
CDR3nt: TGTGCCAGCAGCTCCCAGGGGCTTCTCAACACTGAAGCTCTCTTT
CDR3aa: CASSSQGLLNTEALF

abundance: .
j_gene: TRBJ1-1
v_gene: TRBV18
len: 15
d_gene: .
CDR3nt: TGTGCCAGCTCACCGGGGAGACCGCCGAACACTGAAGCTTTCTTT
CDR3aa: CASSPGRPPNTEAFF

abundance: many
j_gene: TRBJ2-5
v_gene: TRBV7-2
len: 14
d_gene: .
CDR3nt: TGTGCCAGCTGCCTAGGACAGGGAGGGGAGACCCAGTACTTC
CDR3aa: CASCLGQGGETQYF

abundance: many
j_gene: TRBJ2-5
v_gene: TRBV7-3
len: 13
d_gene: .
CDR3nt: TGTGCCAGCAGCTCCGGGGCGGGAGAGACCCAGTACTTC
CDR3aa: CASSSGAGETQYF

abundance: many
j_gene: TRBJ2-3
v_gene: TRBV11-1
len: 15
d_gene: TRBD2
CDR3nt: TGTGCCAGCAATAGCGGGGGGGCCGGTGGAGATACGCAGTATTTT
CDR3aa: CASNSGGAGGDTQYF

abundance: .
j_gene: TRBJ2-7
v_gene: TRBV4-1
len: 16
d_gene: TRBD2
CDR3nt: TGCGCCAGCAGCCAAGCGGGGCTAGCGGGGTCCTACGAGCAGTACTTC
CDR3aa: CASSQAGLAGSYEQYF

abundance: many
j_gene: TRBJ2-7
v_gene: TRBV27
len: 16
d_gene: .
CDR3nt: TGTGCCAGCAGTTTATGGGTCGCTGGACAGCCCTACGAGCGGTACTTC
CDR3aa: CASSLWVAGQPYERYF

abundance: many
j_gene: TRBJ2-3
v_gene: TRBV19
len: 13
d_gene: .
CDR3nt: TGTGCCAGTAAGTCAGGATTCGCAGATACGCAGTATTTT
CDR3aa: CASKSGFADTQYF

abundance: many
j_gene: TRBJ2-7
v_gene: TRBV6-5
len: 15
d_gene: .
CDR3nt: TGTGCCAGCAGTTACTCGGGACGCTTGACCTACGAGCAGTACTTC
CDR3aa: CASSYSGRLTYEQYF

abundance: many
j_gene: TRBJ2-1
v_gene: TRBV24-1
len: 16
d_gene: TRBD2
CDR3nt: TGTGCCACCAGTGATCCCGGACTAGCGGGGGGAAATGAGCAGTTCTTC
CDR3aa: CATSDPGLAGGNEQFF

abundance: few
j_gene: TRBJ2-2
v_gene: TRBV6-1
len: 16
d_gene: .
CDR3nt: TGTGCCAGCGGGCGGGGTTCTACCCCAGGTGCCGGGGAGCTGTTTTTT
CDR3aa: CASGRGSTPGAGELFF

abundance: many
j_gene: TRBJ2-2
v_gene: TRBV28
len: 16
d_gene: TRBD2
CDR3nt: TGTGCCAGCAGCACCCCCGGGGGGGGGAACACCGGGGAGCTGTTTTTT
CDR3aa: CASSTPGGGNTGELFF

abundance: many
j_gene: TRBJ2-2
v_gene: TRBV6-1
len: 15
d_gene: TRBD1
CDR3nt: TGTGCCCTAAAAGAAGGGACAGGAGACACCGGGGAGCTGTTTTTT
CDR3aa: CALKEGTGDTGELFF